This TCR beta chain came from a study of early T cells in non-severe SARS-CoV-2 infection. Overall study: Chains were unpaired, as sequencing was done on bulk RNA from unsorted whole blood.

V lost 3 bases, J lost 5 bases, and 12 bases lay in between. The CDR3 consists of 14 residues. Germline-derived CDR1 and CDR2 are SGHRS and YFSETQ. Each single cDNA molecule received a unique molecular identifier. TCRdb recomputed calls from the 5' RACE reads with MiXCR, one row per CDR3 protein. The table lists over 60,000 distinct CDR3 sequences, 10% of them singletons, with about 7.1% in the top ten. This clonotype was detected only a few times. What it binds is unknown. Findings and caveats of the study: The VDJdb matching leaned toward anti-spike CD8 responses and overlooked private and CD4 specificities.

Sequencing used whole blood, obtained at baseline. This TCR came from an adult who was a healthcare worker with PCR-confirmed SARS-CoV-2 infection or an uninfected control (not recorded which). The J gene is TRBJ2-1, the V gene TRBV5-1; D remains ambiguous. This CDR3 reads CASSYSGSHNEQFF. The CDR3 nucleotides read TGCGCCAGCAGCTACTCCGGGTCCCACAATGAGCAGTTCTTC.